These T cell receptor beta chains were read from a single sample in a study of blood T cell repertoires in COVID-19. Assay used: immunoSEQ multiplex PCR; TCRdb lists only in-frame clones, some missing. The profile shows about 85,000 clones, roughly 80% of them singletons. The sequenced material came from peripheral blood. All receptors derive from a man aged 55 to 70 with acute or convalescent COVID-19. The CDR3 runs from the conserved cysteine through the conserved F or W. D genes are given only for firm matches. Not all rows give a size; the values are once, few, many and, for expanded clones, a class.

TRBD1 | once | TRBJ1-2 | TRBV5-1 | CASSLAPTGETYGYTF | TGCGCCAGCAGCTTGGCCCCGACAGGGGAGACCTATGGCTACACCTTC
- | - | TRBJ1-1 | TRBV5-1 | CASSGAPDSRNTEAFF | TGCGCCAGCAGCGGAGCTCCGGACAGCCGAAACACTGAAGCTTTCTTT
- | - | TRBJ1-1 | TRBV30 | CAWSVGARNTEAFF | TGTGCCTGGAGTGTGGGGGCGCGGAACACTGAAGCTTTCTTT
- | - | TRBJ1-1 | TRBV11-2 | CASSFRSSSTEAFF | TGTGCCAGCAGCTTTAGATCGTCGTCCACTGAAGCTTTCTTT
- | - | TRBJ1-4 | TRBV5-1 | CASSLTGVATNEKLFF | TGCGCCAGCAGTCTAACGGGGGTTGCAACTAATGAAAAACTGTTTTTT
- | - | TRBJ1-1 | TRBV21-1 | CASSKESTGMNTEAFF | TGTGCCAGCAGCAAAGAGTCGACGGGAATGAACACTGAAGCTTTCTTT
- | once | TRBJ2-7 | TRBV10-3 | CAIRDISAYEQYF | TGTGCCATCAGAGACATATCCGCCTACGAGCAGTACTTC
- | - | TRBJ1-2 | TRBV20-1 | CSAPDRGYTF | TGCAGTGCCCCTGATAGAGGCTACACCTTC
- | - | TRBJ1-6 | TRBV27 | CASSLSMTAYNSPLHF | TGTGCCAGCAGTTTATCGATGACAGCTTATAATTCACCCCTCCACTTT
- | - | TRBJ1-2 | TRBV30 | CAWSPSAGGYTF | TGTGCCTGGAGTCCCTCCGCAGGAGGCTACACCTTC
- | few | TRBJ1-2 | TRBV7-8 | CASSPTQGWDYGYTF | TGTGCCAGCAGCCCAACACAGGGATGGGACTATGGCTACACCTTC
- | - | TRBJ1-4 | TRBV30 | CAWSVGGGKNEKLFF | TGTGCCTGGAGTGTAGGGGGGGGAAAGAATGAAAAACTGTTTTTT
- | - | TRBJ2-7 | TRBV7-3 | CASSPSAGPYEQYF | TGTGCCAGCAGCCCCTCGGCGGGGCCCTACGAGCAGTACTTC
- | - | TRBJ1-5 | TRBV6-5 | CASSRTASNQPQHF | TGTGCCAGCAGTCGGACAGCTAGCAATCAGCCCCAGCATTTT
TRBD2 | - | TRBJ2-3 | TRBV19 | CASSSLPLAGGTDTQYF | TGTGCCAGTAGTTCCCTCCCCCTAGCGGGGGGAACAGATACGCAGTATTTT
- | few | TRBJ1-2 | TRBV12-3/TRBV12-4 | CASSLGGLGGYTF | TGTGCCAGCAGTTTAGGCGGGTTAGGGGGCTACACCTTC
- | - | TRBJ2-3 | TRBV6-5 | CASSYREGHRTQYF | TGTGCCAGCAGTTACCGAGAGGGACACCGTACGCAGTATTTT
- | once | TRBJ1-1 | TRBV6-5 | CASRTAIMNTEAFF | TGTGCCAGCAGGACAGCGATAATGAACACTGAAGCTTTCTTT
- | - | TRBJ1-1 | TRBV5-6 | CASSWGGEAFF | TGTGCCAGCAGCTGGGGGGGTGAAGCTTTCTTT
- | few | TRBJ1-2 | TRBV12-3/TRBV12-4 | CATRPEGFYGYTF | TGTGCCACCCGACCTGAGGGTTTTTATGGCTACACCTTC
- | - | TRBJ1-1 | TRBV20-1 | CSAIVVAEAFF | TGCAGTGCTATTGTGGTAGCTGAAGCTTTCTTT
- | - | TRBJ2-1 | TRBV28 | CASSLGSSYNEQFF | TGTGCCAGCAGTTTAGGGAGCTCCTACAATGAGCAGTTCTTC
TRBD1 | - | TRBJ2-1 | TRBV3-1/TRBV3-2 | CASSQDRTGWNNEQFF | TGTGCCAGCAGCCAAGATCGGACAGGGTGGAACAATGAGCAGTTCTTC
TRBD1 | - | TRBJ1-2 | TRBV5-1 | CASSPTDRGPSYGYTF | TGCGCCAGCAGCCCTACGGACAGGGGGCCGTCCTATGGCTACACCTTC
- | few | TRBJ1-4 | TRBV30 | CAWSVGGTEKLFF | TGTGCCTGGAGTGTAGGAGGAACTGAAAAACTGTTTTTT
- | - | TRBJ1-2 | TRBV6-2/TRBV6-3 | CASSTRQGYGYTF | TGTGCCAGCAGTACGCGGCAGGGTTATGGCTACACCTTC
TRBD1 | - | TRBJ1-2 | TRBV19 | CASSSGQGATDYGYTF | TGTGCCAGTAGTTCCGGACAGGGGGCTACTGACTATGGCTACACCTTC
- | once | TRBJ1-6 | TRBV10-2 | CASSETPSSYNSPLHF | TGCGCCAGCAGTGAGACACCCAGCTCCTATAATTCACCCCTCCACTTT
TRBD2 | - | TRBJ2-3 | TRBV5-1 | CASQYASGRSDTQYF | TGCGCCAGCCAGTATGCTAGCGGGAGGTCAGATACGCAGTATTTT
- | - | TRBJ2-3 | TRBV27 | CASSLRGVTDTQYF | TGTGCCAGCAGTTTAAGAGGTGTCACAGATACGCAGTATTTT
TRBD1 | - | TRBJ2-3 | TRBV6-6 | CASSLTDRVADTQYF | TGTGCCAGCAGTTTAACGGACAGGGTCGCAGATACGCAGTATTTT
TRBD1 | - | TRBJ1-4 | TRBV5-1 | CASRTGPNEKLFF | TGCGCCAGCCGGACAGGCCCGAATGAAAAACTGTTTTTT